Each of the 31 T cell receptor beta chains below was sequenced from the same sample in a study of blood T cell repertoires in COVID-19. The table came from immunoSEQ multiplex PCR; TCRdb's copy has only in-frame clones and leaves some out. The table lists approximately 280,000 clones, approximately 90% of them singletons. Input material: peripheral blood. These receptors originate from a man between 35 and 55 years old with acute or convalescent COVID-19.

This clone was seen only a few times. The CDR3, as DNA: TGTGCCTGGAGCACTCTTGGGCTCTCTGGAAACACCATATATTTT. This gives the protein CAWSTLGLSGNTIYF. This chain links TRBV30 with TRBJ1-3; D not resolved. The CDR3 loop spans 15 amino acids. In germline, CDR1 is GTSNPN, CDR2 SVGIG (reference sequence). Between the trimmed V and J ends, which lost 3 bases and 0 bases, there was a span of 12 bases.

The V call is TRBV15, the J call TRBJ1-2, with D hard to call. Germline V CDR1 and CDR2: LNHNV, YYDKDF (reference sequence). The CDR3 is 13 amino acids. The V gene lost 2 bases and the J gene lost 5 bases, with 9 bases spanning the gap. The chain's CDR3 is CATSRRRRYGYTF. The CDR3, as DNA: TGTGCCACCAGCAGAAGGCGGAGGTATGGCTACACCTTC.

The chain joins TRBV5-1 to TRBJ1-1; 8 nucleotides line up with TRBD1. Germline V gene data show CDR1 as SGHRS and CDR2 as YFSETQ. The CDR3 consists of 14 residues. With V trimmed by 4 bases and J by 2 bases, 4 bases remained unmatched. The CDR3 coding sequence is TGCGCCAGCAGCCCACAGGGGGTTAACACTGAAGCTTTCTTT. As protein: CASSPQGVNTEAFF. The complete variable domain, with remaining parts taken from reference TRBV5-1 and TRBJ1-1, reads KAGVTQTPRYLIKTRGQQVTLSCSPISGHRSVSWYQQTPGQGLQFLFEYFSETQRNKGNFPGRFSGRQFSNSRSEMNVSTLELGDSALYLCASSPQGVNTEAFFGQGTRLTVV.

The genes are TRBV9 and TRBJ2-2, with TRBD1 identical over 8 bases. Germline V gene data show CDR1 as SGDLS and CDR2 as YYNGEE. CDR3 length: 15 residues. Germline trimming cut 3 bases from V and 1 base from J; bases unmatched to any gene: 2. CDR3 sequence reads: CASSADRGNTGELFF. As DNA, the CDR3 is TGTGCCAGCAGCGCAGACAGGGGGAACACCGGGGAGCTGTTTTTT.

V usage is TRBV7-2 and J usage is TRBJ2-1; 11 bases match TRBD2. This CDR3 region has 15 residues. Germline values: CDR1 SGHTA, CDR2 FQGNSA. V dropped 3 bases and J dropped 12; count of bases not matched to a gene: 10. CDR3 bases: TGTGCCAGCAGCTTTAGCGGGGGGGCTTCCAATTCGCAGTTCTTC. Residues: CASSFSGGASNSQFF. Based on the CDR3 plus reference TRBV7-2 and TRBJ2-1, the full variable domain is GAGVSQSPSNKVTEKGKDVELRCDPISGHTALYWYRQSLGQGLEFLIYFQGNSAPDKSGLPSDRFSAERTGGSVSTLTIQRTQQEDSAVYLCASSFSGGASNSQFFGPGTRLTVL.

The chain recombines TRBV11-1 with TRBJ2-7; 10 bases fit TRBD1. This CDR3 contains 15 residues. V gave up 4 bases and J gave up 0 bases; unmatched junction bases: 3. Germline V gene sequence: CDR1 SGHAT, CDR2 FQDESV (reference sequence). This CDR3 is CASSSGQGFSYEQYF. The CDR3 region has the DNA TGTGCCAGCAGCTCGGGACAGGGGTTCTCCTACGAGCAGTACTTC.

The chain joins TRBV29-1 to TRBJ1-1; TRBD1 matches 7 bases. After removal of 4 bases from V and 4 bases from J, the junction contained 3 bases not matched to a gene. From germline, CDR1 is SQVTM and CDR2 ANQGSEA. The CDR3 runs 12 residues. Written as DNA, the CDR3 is TGCAGCGTTGGGTCAGGGGGCACTGAAGCTTTCTTT. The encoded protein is CSVGSGGTEAFF.

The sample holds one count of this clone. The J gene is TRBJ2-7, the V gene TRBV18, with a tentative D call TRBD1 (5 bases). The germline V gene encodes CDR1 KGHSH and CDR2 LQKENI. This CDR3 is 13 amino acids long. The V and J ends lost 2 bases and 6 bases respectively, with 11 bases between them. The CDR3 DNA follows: TGTGCCAGCTCACCAGTTGGACAAGGCGAGCAGTACTTC. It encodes CASSPVGQGEQYF.

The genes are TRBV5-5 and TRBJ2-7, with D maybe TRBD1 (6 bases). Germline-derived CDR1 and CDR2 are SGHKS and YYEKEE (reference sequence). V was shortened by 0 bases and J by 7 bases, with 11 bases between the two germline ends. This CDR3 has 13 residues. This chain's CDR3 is CASSLGQVWEQYF. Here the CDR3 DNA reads TGTGCCAGCAGCTTGGGACAGGTCTGGGAGCAGTACTTC. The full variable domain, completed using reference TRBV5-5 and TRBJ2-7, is DAGVTQSPTHLIKTRGQQVTLRCSPISGHKSVSWYQQVLGQGPQFIFQYYEKEERGRGNFPDRFSARQFPNYSSELNVNALLLGDSALYLCASSLGQVWEQYFGPGTRLTVT.

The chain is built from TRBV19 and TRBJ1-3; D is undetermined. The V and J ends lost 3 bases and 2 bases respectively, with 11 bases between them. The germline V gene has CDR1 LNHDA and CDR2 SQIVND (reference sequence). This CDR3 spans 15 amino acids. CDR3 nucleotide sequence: TGTGCCAGTAGTATTGAGGGAATTACTGGAAACACCATATATTTT. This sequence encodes CASSIEGITGNTIYF.

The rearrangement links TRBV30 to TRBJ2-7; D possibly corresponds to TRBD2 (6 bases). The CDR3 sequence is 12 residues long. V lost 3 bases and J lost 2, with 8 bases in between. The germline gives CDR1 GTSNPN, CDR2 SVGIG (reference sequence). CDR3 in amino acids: CAWSGRPYEQYF. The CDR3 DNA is TGTGCCTGGAGCGGGAGACCCTACGAGCAGTACTTC.

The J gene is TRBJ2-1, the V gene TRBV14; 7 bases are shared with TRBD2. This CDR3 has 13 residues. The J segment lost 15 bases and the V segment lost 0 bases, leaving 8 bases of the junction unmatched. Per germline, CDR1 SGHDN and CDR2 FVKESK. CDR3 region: CASSQDFRGVLFF. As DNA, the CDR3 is TGTGCCAGCAGCCAAGATTTCCGGGGGGTGTTGTTCTTC. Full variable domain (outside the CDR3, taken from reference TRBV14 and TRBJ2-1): EAGVTQFPSHSVIEKGQTVTLRCDPISGHDNLYWYRRVMGKEIKFLLHFVKESKQDESGMPNNRFLAERTGGTYSTLKVQPAELEDSGVYFCASSQDFRGVLFFGPGTRLTVL.

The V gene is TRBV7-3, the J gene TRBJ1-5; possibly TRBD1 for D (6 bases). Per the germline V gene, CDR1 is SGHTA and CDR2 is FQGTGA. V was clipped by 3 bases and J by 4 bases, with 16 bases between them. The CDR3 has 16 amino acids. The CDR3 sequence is CASSFFPQGRNQPQHF. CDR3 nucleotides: TGTGCCAGCAGCTTCTTCCCCCAGGGGAGAAATCAGCCCCAGCATTTT.

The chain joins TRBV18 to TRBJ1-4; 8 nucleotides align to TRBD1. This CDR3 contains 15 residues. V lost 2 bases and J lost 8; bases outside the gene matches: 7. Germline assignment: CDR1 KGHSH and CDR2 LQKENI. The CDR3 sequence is CASSPETGGEEKLFF. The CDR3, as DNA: TGTGCCAGCTCACCAGAAACAGGGGGAGAGGAAAAACTGTTTTTT.

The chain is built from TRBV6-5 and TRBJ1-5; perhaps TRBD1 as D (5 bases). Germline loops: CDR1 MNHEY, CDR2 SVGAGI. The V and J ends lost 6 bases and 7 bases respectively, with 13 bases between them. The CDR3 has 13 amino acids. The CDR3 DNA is TGTGCCAGCAGAGTCAGGGTGGAACAGCCCCAGCATTTT. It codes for CASRVRVEQPQHF.

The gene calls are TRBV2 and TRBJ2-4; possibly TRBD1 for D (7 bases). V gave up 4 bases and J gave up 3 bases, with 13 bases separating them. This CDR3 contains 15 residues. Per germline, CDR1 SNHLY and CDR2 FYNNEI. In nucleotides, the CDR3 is TGTGCCAGCAGTGCAGGGGGGTTTGACAAAAACATTCAGTACTTC. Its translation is CASSAGGFDKNIQYF.

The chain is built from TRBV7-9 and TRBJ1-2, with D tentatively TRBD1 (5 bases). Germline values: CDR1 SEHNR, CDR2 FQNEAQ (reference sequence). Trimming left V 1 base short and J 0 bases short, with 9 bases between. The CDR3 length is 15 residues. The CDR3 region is CASSLGGEANYGYTF. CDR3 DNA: TGTGCCAGCAGCTTAGGGGGCGAGGCTAACTATGGCTACACCTTC.

The CDR3 nucleotides read TGTGCCAGTAGTATAGCCCGGAACACTGAAGCTTTCTTT. It specifies CASSIARNTEAFF. V and J are TRBV19 and TRBJ1-1, with D hard to call. With 1 base removed from V and 1 base from J, the gap between germline ends came to 4 bases. There are 13 residues in the CDR3. Germline V gives CDR1 LNHDA, CDR2 SQIVND (reference sequence).

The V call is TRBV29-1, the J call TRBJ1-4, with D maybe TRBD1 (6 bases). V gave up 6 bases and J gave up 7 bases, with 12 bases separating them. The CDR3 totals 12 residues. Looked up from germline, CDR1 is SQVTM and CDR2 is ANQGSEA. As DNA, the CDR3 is TGCAGCGTCCCAGGGGCGGGTGAAAAACTGTTTTTT. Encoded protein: CSVPGAGEKLFF. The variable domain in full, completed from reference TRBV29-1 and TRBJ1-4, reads SAVISQKPSRDICQRGTSLTIQCQVDSQVTMMFWYRQQPGQSLTLIATANQGSEATYESGFVIDKFPISRPNLTFSTLTVSNMSPEDSSIYLCSVPGAGEKLFFGSGTQLSVL.

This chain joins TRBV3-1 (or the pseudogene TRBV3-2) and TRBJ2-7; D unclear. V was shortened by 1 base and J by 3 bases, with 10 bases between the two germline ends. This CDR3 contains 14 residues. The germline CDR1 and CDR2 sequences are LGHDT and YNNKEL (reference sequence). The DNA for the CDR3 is TGTGCCAGCAGCCAAGGAACGGGTTTCTACGAGCAGTACTTC. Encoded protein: CASSQGTGFYEQYF.

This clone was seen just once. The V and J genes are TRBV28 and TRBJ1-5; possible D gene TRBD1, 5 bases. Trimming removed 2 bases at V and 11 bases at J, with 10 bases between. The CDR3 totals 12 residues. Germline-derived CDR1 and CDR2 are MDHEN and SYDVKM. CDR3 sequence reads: CASSLVGGAQHF. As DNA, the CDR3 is TGTGCCAGCAGTTTAGTGGGGGGTGCCCAGCATTTT.

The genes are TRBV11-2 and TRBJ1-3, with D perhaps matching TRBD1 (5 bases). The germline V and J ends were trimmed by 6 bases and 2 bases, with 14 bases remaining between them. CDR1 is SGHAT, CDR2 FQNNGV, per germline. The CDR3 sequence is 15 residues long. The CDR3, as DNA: TGTGCCAGCAGAAGATATGGGGGGGCTGGAAACACCATATATTTT. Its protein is CASRRYGGAGNTIYF. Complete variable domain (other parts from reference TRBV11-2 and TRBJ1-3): EAGVAQSPRYKIIEKRQSVAFWCNPISGHATLYWYQQILGQGPKLLIQFQNNGVVDDSQLPKDRFSAERLKGVDSTLKIQPAKLEDSAVYLCASRRYGGAGNTIYFGEGSWLTVV.

The CDR3 DNA sequence: TGTGCCAGCAGCCAATCTCTAGCGGGGGGCCAATACGAGCAGTACTTC. This translates into CASSQSLAGGQYEQYF. The V gene is TRBV4-2, the J gene TRBJ2-7, with TRBD2 matching over 11 bases. Germline V lookup: CDR1 LGHNA, CDR2 YNFKEQ. V lost 2 bases and J lost 4; bases outside the gene matches: 7. CDR3 size: 16 residues.

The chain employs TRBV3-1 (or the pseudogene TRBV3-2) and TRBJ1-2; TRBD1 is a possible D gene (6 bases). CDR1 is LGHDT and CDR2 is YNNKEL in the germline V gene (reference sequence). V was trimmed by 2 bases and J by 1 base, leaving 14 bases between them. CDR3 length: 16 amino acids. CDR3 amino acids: CASSQSGTLFNYGYTF. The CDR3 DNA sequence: TGTGCCAGCAGCCAATCCGGGACACTTTTTAACTATGGCTACACCTTC.

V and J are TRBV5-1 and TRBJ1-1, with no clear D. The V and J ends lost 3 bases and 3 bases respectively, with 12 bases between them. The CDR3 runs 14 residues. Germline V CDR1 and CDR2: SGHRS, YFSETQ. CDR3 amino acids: CASSYASGYTEAFF. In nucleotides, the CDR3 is TGCGCCAGCAGCTATGCGTCGGGGTACACTGAAGCTTTCTTT.

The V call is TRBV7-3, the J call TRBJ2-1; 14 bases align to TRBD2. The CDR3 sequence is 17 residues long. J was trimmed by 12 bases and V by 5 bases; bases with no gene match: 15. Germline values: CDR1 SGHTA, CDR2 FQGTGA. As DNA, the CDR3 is TGTGCCAGCAGCCGGACCGGACTAGCGGGGGGCGAAATAGGGCAGTTCTTC. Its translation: CASSRTGLAGGEIGQFF.

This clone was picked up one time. CDR3 DNA: TGTGCCAGCAGCTTGGGGTTCGGTGGCTACACCTTC. This gives the protein CASSLGFGGYTF. The rearrangement uses TRBV5-4 and TRBJ1-2, with no clear D. CDR1 SGHNT and CDR2 YYREEE come from the germline V gene (reference sequence). This CDR3 has 12 residues. Trimming shortened V by 0 bases and J by 7 bases, and 7 bases separated the two germline ends.

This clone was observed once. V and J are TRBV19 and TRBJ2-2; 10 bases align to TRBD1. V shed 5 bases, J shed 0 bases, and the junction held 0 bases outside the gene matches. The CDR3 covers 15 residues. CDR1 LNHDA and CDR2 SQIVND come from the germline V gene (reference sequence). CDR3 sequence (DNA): TGTGCCAGTAGTGGGACAGGGGCGAACACCGGGGAGCTGTTTTTT. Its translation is CASSGTGANTGELFF.

CDR3 in amino acids: CASSLVASNSADTQYF. Written as DNA, the CDR3 is TGCGCCAGCAGCTTGGTAGCCTCAAATTCAGCGGATACGCAGTATTTT. The chain has TRBV5-1 and TRBJ2-3; D uncertain. From germline, CDR1 is SGHRS and CDR2 YFSETQ. Deletions cut 0 bases from V and 6 bases from J, with 17 bases between. The CDR3 consists of 16 residues.

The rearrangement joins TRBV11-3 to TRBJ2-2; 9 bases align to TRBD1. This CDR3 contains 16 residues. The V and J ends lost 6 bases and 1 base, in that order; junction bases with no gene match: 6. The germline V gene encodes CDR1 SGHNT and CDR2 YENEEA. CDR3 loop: CASSRRQGGNTGELFF. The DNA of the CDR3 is TGTGCCAGCAGTCGGAGACAGGGGGGGAACACCGGGGAGCTGTTTTTT.

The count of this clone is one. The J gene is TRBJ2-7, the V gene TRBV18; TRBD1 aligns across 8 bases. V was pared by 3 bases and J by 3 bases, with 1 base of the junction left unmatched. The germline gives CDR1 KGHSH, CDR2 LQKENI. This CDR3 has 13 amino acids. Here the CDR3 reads CASSPGQVYEQYF. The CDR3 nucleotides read TGTGCCAGCTCACCGGGACAGGTCTACGAGCAGTACTTC.